What follows are 15 T cell receptor beta chains derived from one specimen sequenced in a study of regulatory T cells in long-lasting Graves disease. Indicated time point: newly diagnosed GD, antithyroid drugs for less than 3 months. PBMCs were the source of the RNA used for TCR sequencing. Construction of TCR beta libraries relied on iRepertoire HTBI primers and on Arm-PCR targeting CDR3 regions. TCRdb independently ran MiXCR on the multiplex PCR reads; one entry per CDR3 protein. The sample comprises 300,000 to 400,000 distinct CDR3 sequences, 15% to 19% of which are singletons, and approximately 21% rests with the top ten. The sequencing here drew on peripheral blood mononuclear cells (PBMCs), taken at new diagnosis, from a patient treated with antithyroid drugs. Receptors were obtained from a female donor with Graves disease.

In its sample, this clonotype was seen many times. The chain joins TRBV20-1 to TRBJ1-2; D remains unclear. Between the trimmed V and J ends, which lost 6 bases and 7 bases, there was a span of 12 bases. Germline CDR1 reads DFQATT; CDR2 reads SNEGSKA (reference sequence). This CDR3 has 11 amino acids. The CDR3 DNA reads as TGCAGTGCCCCCGTGGCGGGTGGCTACACCTTC. It yields the protein CSAPVAGGYTF.

This clonotype was detected many times. This chain uses TRBV20-1 with TRBJ1-1; D possibly corresponds to TRBD1 (6 bases). Germline V gene sequence: CDR1 DFQATT, CDR2 SNEGSKA (reference sequence). CDR3 length: 14 amino acids. V was cut by 3 bases and J by 1 base, with 12 bases left in between. The CDR3 spells CSARAGVANTEAFF. CDR3 nucleotide sequence: TGCAGTGCTAGGGCAGGGGTTGCGAACACTGAAGCTTTCTTT.

The sample holds many counts of this clonotype. V usage is TRBV20-1 and J usage is TRBJ1-1; D perhaps matches TRBD1 (6 bases). The CDR3 has 11 residues. V dropped 4 bases and J dropped 3 bases, with 6 bases sitting between them. Looked up from germline, CDR1 is DFQATT and CDR2 is SNEGSKA (reference sequence). For the CDR3, the DNA is TGCAGTGCTAAGGGGGACACTGAAGCTTTCTTT. Translating gives CSAKGDTEAFF.

At least ten counts were recorded for this clonotype. This chain connects TRBV7-2 to TRBJ2-7; TRBD1 matches at 8 bases. The CDR3 has 15 residues. Germline loops: CDR1 SGHTA, CDR2 FQGNSA. The trim removed 4 bases at V and 0 bases at J, leaving 5 bases unmatched. CDR3 loop: CASSSRQGLSYEQYF. Here the CDR3 DNA reads TGTGCCAGCAGCTCGAGACAGGGGCTCTCCTACGAGCAGTACTTC.

Ten or more counts support this clonotype. The gene calls are TRBV6-1 and TRBJ2-1; 11 nucleotides align to TRBD1. Per germline, CDR1 MNHNS and CDR2 SASEGT. Trimming removed 6 bases from V and 7 bases from J; junction bases left unmatched: 8. The CDR3 consists of 15 residues. In nucleotides, the CDR3 is TGTGCCAGCAGCAAGGGACAGGGGGGTAGGAATGAGCAGTTCTTC. Protein sequence: CASSKGQGGRNEQFF.

This rearrangement joins TRBV10-3 to TRBJ2-5, with 7 bases aligning to TRBD2. V shed 6 bases, J shed 4 bases, and the junction held 5 bases outside the gene matches. From germline, CDR1 is ENHRY and CDR2 SYGVKD. The CDR3 runs to 13 residues. CDR3 sequence reads: CAIRRDYGETQYF. For the CDR3, the DNA is TGTGCCATCAGGCGGGACTATGGAGAGACCCAGTACTTC.

V is TRBV19 and J is TRBJ2-1; 9 bases are a match to TRBD1. J gave up 2 bases and V 3 bases, and 8 bases lay outside the gene matches. The CDR3 loop spans 17 amino acids. Germline values: CDR1 LNHDA, CDR2 SQIVND (reference sequence). The CDR3: CASSMRGQGEPYNEQFF. CDR3 bases: TGTGCCAGTAGTATGCGGGGACAGGGCGAACCCTACAATGAGCAGTTCTTC.

This clonotype was counted many times. The chain has TRBV7-9 and TRBJ2-1; the D gene could be TRBD1 or TRBD2 (5 bases each). Germline V gene sequence: CDR1 SEHNR, CDR2 FQNEAQ (reference sequence). CDR3 length equals 13 residues. Deletions cut 4 bases from V and 4 bases from J, with 8 bases between. The CDR3 bases are TGTGCCAGCAGCTGGGACGTATACAATGAGCAGTTCTTC. Protein: CASSWDVYNEQFF.

About this clonotype: One junction end does not reproduce the germline sequence, and a read error may be involved. The rearrangement links TRBV29-1 to TRBJ2-5; weak D call: TRBD1 (6 bases). The CDR3 contains 11 residues. Per the germline V gene, CDR1 is SQVTM and CDR2 is ANQGSEA. The CDR3 nucleotides read TGCAGCGCGCTACAGGGTGGGACCCGGTACTTC. It is translated as CSALQGGTRYF. The variable domain in full, completed from reference TRBV29-1 and TRBJ2-5, reads SAVISQKPSRDICQRGTSLTIQCQVDSQVTMMFWYRQQPGQSLTLIATANQGSEATYESGFVIDKFPISRPNLTFSTLTVSNMSPEDSSIYLCSALQGGTRYFGPGTRLLVL.

This clonotype was seen ten or more times. The chain uses TRBV4-1 and TRBJ2-7, with D possibly matching TRBD2 (5 bases). CDR1 is MGHRA, CDR2 YSYEKL, per germline. V lost 0 bases to trimming and J lost 3 bases, with 15 bases between them. This CDR3 is 16 amino acids long. The CDR3 region has the DNA TGCGCCAGCAGCCAAGATTGGGGAGAGATGTTCTACGAGCAGTACTTC. It is translated as CASSQDWGEMFYEQYF.

Many counts were recorded for this clonotype. The CDR3 nucleotides are TGTGCCAGCAGTTTATTTCCTCGGGGGGGCAGGTATGGCTACACCTTC. The encoded protein is CASSLFPRGGRYGYTF. The V and J genes are TRBV27 and TRBJ1-2, with D possibly being TRBD1 (6 bases). Looked up from germline, CDR1 is MNHEY and CDR2 is SMNVEV (reference sequence). V lost 1 base to trimming and J lost 5 bases, with 17 bases between them. This CDR3 contains 16 residues.

In its sample, this clonotype was seen many times. The CDR3, as DNA: TGTGCCAGCAGTTTATCGCCGGGTGAGGCCAAAAACATTCAGTACTTC. It encodes CASSLSPGEAKNIQYF. V and J are TRBV27 and TRBJ2-4; D is unresolved. CDR1 MNHEY and CDR2 SMNVEV come from the germline V gene (reference sequence). The V end lost 0 bases, the J end lost 1 base, and 10 bases lay between the germline ends. This CDR3 is built from 16 residues.

The table lists this clonotype with many counts. The genes are TRBV7-9 and TRBJ1-1; a possible D gene is TRBD1 (6 bases). Germline V gene lookup returns CDR1 SEHNR and CDR2 FQNEAQ (reference sequence). CDR3 length: 16 amino acids. V lost 4 bases and J lost 4, with 19 bases in between. The chain's CDR3 is CASSYQKDRMGTEAFF. In DNA form, the CDR3 reads TGTGCCAGCAGCTACCAGAAAGACAGGATGGGCACTGAAGCTTTCTTT.

This clonotype was counted ten times or more. This chain links TRBV9 with TRBJ1-1, with D possibly TRBD1 on 5 matching bases. Germline loops: CDR1 SGDLS, CDR2 YYNGEE. The V end was cut by 4 bases, the J end by 1 base, with 14 bases between. The CDR3 is made up of 15 amino acids. Here the CDR3 reads CASSPRTITNTEAFF. For the CDR3, the DNA is TGTGCCAGCAGCCCGCGGACAATCACGAACACTGAAGCTTTCTTT.

In its sample, this clonotype was seen many times. The chain links TRBV6-1 to TRBJ2-7; 7 nucleotides align to TRBD2. With 6 bases clipped from V and 3 bases from J, the junction kept 11 bases outside the gene matches. In germline, CDR1 is MNHNS, CDR2 SASEGT. The CDR3 sequence is 15 residues long. CDR3 residues: CASRSQGLRLYEQYF. CDR3 nucleotides: TGTGCCAGCAGAAGCCAGGGACTACGACTCTACGAGCAGTACTTC.